This T cell receptor beta chain derives from a study of T cells in Graves' hyperthyroidism and ophthalmopathy. This clonotype has just a few counts. Clinical symptoms, serum thyroxine, TRAb, thyroid ultrasound and orbital computed tomography established diagnosis. Trimming removed 2 bases from V and 1 base from J, with 5 bases in between. Germline V gene data show CDR1 as SGHVS and CDR2 as FQNEAQ. The CDR3 contains 13 residues. TCR beta CDR3 region amplification was performed from RNA transcripts. In the first-round RT-PCR of the TCR CDR3, the HTBI primer set was used. TCRdb redid the calling of the multiplex PCR reads with MiXCR, one entry per CDR3 protein. The sample has 500,000 to 650,000 distinct CDR3 sequences, 12% to 15% seen once.

The genes are TRBV7-8 and TRBJ2-5, with D unclear. Material for sequencing was blood. The TCR was taken from a woman aged 40-49 years with Graves' hyperthyroidism. This chain's CDR3 is CASSLSTQETQYF. DNA of the CDR3: TGTGCCAGCAGCTTATCTACCCAAGAGACCCAGTACTTC.